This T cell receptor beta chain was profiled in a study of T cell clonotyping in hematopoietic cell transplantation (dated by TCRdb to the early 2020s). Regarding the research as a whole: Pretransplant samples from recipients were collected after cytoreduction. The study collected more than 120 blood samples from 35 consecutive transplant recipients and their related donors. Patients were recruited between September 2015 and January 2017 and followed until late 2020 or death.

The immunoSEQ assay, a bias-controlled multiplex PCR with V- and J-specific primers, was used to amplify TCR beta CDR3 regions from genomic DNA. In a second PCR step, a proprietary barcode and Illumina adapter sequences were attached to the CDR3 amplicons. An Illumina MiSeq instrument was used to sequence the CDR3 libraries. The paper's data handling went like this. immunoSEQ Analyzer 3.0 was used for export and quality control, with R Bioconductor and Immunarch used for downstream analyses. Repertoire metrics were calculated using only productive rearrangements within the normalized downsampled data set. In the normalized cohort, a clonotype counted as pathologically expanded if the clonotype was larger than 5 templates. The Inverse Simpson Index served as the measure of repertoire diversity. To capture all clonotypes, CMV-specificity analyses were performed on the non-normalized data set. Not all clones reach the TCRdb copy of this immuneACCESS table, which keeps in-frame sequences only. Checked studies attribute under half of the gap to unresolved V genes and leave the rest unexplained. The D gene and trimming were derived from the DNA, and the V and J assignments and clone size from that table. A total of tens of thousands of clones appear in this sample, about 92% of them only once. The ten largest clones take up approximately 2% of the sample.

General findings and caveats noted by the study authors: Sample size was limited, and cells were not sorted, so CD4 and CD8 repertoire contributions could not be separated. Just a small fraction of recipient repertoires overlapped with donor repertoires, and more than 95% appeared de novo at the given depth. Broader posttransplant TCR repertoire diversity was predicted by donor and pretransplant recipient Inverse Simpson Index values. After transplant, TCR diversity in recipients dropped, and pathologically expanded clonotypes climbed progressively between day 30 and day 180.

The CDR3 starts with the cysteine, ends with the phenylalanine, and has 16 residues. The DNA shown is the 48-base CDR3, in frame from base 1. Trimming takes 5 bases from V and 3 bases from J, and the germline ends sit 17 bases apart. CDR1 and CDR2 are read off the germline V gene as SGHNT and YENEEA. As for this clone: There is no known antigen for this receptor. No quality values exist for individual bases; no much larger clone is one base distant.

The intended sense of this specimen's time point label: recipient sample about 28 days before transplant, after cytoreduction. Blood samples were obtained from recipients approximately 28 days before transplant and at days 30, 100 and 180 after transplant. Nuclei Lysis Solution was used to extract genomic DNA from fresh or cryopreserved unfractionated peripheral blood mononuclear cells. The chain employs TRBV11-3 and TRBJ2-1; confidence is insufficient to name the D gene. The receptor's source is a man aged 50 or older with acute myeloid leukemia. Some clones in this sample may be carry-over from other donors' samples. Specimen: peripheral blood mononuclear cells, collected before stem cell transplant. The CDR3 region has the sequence CASSPTDGRHYNEQFF. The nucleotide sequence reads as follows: TGTGCCAGCAGCCCGACGGACGGACGGCACTACAATGAGCAGTTCTTC.